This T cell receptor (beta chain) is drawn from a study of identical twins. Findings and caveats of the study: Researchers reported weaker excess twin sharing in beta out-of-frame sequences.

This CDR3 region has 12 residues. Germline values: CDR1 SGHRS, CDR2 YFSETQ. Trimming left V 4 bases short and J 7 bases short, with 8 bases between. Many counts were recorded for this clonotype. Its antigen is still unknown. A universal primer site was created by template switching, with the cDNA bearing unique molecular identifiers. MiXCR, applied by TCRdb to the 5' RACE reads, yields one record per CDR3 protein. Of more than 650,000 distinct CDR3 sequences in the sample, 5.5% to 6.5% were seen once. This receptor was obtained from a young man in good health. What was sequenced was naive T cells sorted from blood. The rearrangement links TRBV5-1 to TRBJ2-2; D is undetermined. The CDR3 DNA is TGCGCCAGCAGCCAGAAACTCGGGGAGCTGTTTTTT. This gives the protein CASSQKLGELFF.